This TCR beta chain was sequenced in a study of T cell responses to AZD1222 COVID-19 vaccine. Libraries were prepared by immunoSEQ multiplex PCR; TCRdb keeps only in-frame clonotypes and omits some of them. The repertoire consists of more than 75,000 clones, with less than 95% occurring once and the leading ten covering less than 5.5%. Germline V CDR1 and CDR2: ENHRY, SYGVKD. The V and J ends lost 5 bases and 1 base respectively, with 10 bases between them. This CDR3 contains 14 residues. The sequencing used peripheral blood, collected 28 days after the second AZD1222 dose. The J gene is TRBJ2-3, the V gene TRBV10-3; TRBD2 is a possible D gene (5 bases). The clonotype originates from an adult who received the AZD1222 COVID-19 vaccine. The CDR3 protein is CAISSSSGTDTQYF. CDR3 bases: TGTGCCATCAGTTCTAGTAGCGGCACAGATACGCAGTATTTT.